This T cell receptor (beta chain) originates from a study of blood T cell repertoires in COVID-19. Assay used: immunoSEQ multiplex PCR; TCRdb lists only in-frame clones, some missing. The sample includes 200,000 to 250,000 clones, 85% to 90% of them seen just once. This TCR derives from a woman in her seventies with active or convalescent COVID-19. The sample taken for sequencing was peripheral blood.

For the CDR3, the DNA is TGTGCCAGCAGTGCCCAGGAGAACACTGAAGCTTTCTTT. Encoded protein: CASSAQENTEAFF. The genes are TRBV6-4 and TRBJ1-1; the D is unclear. V shed 4 bases and J shed 1 base, with 7 bases lying between them. This CDR3 is built from 13 residues. Germline CDR1 and CDR2: MRHNA and SNTAGT.